This entry lists 27 T cell receptor beta chains sequenced from one sample in a study of T cell repertoires in cytomegalovirus infection. TCRdb independently ran MiXCR on the reads; one entry per CDR3 protein. The top ten clones hold 13% of a sample with a few hundred thousand distinct CDR3 sequences, approximately 25% of them seen once. No antigens are known for them. Here the sequenced sample was cultured PBMCs, taken from culture after CMV antigen stimulation. The receptors shown here come from a human donor in good health (CMV status not recorded). Some clones in this sample may be carry-over from other donors' samples.

This clonotype has at least ten counts. The V call is TRBV7-6, the J call TRBJ1-5; TRBD1 is a possible D gene (5 bases). The CDR3 is made up of 17 amino acids. Germline-derived CDR1 and CDR2 are SGHVS and FNYEAQ. Deletions cut 2 bases from V and 1 base from J, with 15 bases between. The CDR3 loop is CASSLSVGAGSNQPQHF. The DNA for the CDR3 is TGTGCCAGCAGCTTATCGGTCGGGGCAGGGAGCAATCAGCCCCAGCATTTT.

This clonotype was seen many times. CDR3 protein: CASSPPGGGQPQHF. The CDR3, as DNA: TGTGCCAGCAGTCCTCCGGGAGGCGGTCAGCCCCAGCATTTT. V usage is TRBV7-2 and J usage is TRBJ1-5; D call uncertain. The CDR3 has 14 amino acids. V was clipped by 6 bases and J by 6 bases, with 15 bases between them. Germline V gene data show CDR1 as SGHTA and CDR2 as FQGNSA. The variable domain in full, with the rest retrieved from reference TRBV7-2 and TRBJ1-5, is GAGVSQSPSNKVTEKGKDVELRCDPISGHTALYWYRQSLGQGLEFLIYFQGNSAPDKSGLPSDRFSAERTGGSVSTLTIQRTQQEDSAVYLCASSPPGGGQPQHFGDGTRLSIL.

This clonotype was found many times. This sequence joins TRBV7-2 and TRBJ1-5; D remains unclear. Germline V gene data show CDR1 as SGHTA and CDR2 as FQGNSA. Between the trimmed V and J ends, which lost 7 bases and 6 bases, there was a span of 10 bases. The CDR3 extends over 12 amino acids. The CDR3 spells CASTEGAQPQHF. DNA of the CDR3: TGTGCCAGCACCGAGGGAGCTCAGCCCCAGCATTTT.

This clonotype occurred many times. The genes are TRBV4-1 and TRBJ2-1; D call uncertain. V dropped 4 bases and J dropped 3 bases, with 10 bases sitting between them. From germline, CDR1 is MGHRA and CDR2 YSYEKL. The CDR3 spans 14 residues. The CDR3 sequence is CASSLETLYNEQFF. The CDR3 bases are TGCGCCAGCAGCCTGGAGACTCTCTACAATGAGCAGTTCTTC.

The CDR3 region is CAISTSTGPYNSPLHF. The CDR3 DNA reads TGTGCCATCAGTACTTCGACAGGGCCTTATAATTCACCCCTCCACTTT. This chain connects TRBV10-3 to TRBJ1-6, with TRBD1 matching over 7 bases. Trimming removed 5 bases from V and 4 bases from J; junction bases left unmatched: 8. The length of the CDR3 is 16 residues. From germline, CDR1 is ENHRY and CDR2 SYGVKD.

This clonotype occurred a few times. V and J are TRBV7-2 and TRBJ1-6, with D maybe TRBD1 (5 bases). Germline-derived CDR1 and CDR2 are SGHTA and FQGNSA. Trimming took off 0 bases at V and 13 bases at J, with 16 bases between the two ends. This CDR3 is built from 15 residues. The CDR3 loop is CASSLASGGFNPLHF. The CDR3 nucleotides read TGTGCCAGCAGCTTAGCGAGTGGGGGGTTTAATCCCCTCCACTTT.

This clonotype was detected once. This chain links TRBV6-6 with TRBJ1-2, with a weak D call TRBD1 (5 bases). V was shortened by 2 bases and J by 2 bases, with 15 bases between the two germline ends. Per germline, CDR1 MNHNY and CDR2 SVGAGI (reference sequence). The CDR3 is made up of 16 amino acids. CDR3 sequence reads: CASSYLAVTVNYGYTF. The CDR3 DNA follows: TGTGCCAGCAGTTACCTTGCCGTGACAGTAAACTATGGCTACACCTTC.

The chain employs TRBV7-2 and TRBJ2-5; D remains ambiguous. V dropped 7 bases and J dropped 5 bases, with 20 bases sitting between them. The CDR3 length is 15 residues. Germline values: CDR1 SGHTA, CDR2 FQGNSA. The CDR3 loop reads CASTAGSGQFETQYF. CDR3 nucleotides: TGTGCCAGCACCGCCGGCTCTGGGCAGTTCGAGACCCAGTACTTC.

The J gene is TRBJ2-1, the V gene TRBV6-1; 8 bases are shared with TRBD1. The length of the CDR3 is 15 residues. V gave up 7 bases and J gave up 6 bases; unmatched junction bases: 11. Germline CDR1 MNHNS, CDR2 SASEGT. CDR3 nucleotide sequence: TGTGCCAGCACCGCAGGGTTAACAGGGGGCAATGAGCAGTTCTTC. Encoded protein: CASTAGLTGGNEQFF.

Here the CDR3 DNA reads TGCAGTGCCCGAATCGGGGATAGTGGCTCTGAAGCTTTCTTT. Translated: CSARIGDSGSEAFF. V is TRBV20-1 and J is TRBJ1-1; D ambiguous. CDR3 length equals 14 residues. The germline V gene has CDR1 DFQATT and CDR2 SNEGSKA (reference sequence). Trimming took 6 bases from V and 6 from J, leaving 20 bases between them.

The CDR3 DNA reads TGTGCCAGCAGTTTAGCGAACAGCTACAATCAGCCCCAGCATTTT. Translation gives CASSLANSYNQPQHF. The J gene is TRBJ1-5, the V gene TRBV12-3 or TRBV12-4; D remains unclear. The V gene lost 0 bases and the J gene lost 3 bases, with 9 bases spanning the gap. The CDR3 has 15 amino acids.

The rearrangement links TRBV29-1 to TRBJ1-4, with 7 bases fitting TRBD1. CDR3 length: 19 residues. The V gene's germline CDR1 is SQVTM and CDR2 ANQGSEA. Trimming took 0 bases from V and 0 from J; bases not matched to a gene: 13. CDR3: CSVEDIQGVSPATNEKLFF. In nucleotides, the CDR3 is TGCAGCGTTGAAGATATTCAGGGGGTTTCGCCGGCAACTAATGAAAAACTGTTTTTT.

The rearrangement links TRBV19 to TRBJ2-1; TRBD2 agrees at 14 bases. Germline CDR1 and CDR2: LNHDA and SQIVND (reference sequence). The J segment lost 4 bases and the V segment lost 1 base, leaving 9 bases of the junction unmatched. This CDR3 is built from 19 residues. The CDR3 coding sequence is TGTGCCAGTAGTATAGGCCCGACTAGCGGGAGGGCCTTGTACAATGAGCAGTTCTTC. This encodes CASSIGPTSGRALYNEQFF.

The rearrangement joins TRBV6-6 to TRBJ1-1; no firm D call. With 5 bases removed from V and 6 bases from J, the gap between germline ends came to 19 bases. The CDR3 loop spans 15 amino acids. CDR1 is MNHNY and CDR2 is SVGAGI in the germline V gene (reference sequence). The CDR3, as DNA: TGTGCCAGCAGTCCCGGGAGCCAACGGGAGGCTGAAGCTTTCTTT. It is translated as CASSPGSQREAEAFF.

This clonotype has ten or more counts. The V call is TRBV7-2, the J call TRBJ1-5; D ambiguous. The CDR3 length is 12 residues. Germline CDR1 is SGHTA and CDR2 is FQGNSA. Trimming stripped 2 bases from V and 6 bases from J, with 5 bases between. The CDR3 protein is CASSLLGQPQHF. The CDR3 DNA reads as TGTGCCAGCAGCTTACTGGGTCAGCCCCAGCATTTT.

As regards this clonotype: This clone may be a read error of a much larger clone one base away. The chain links TRBV6-8 to TRBJ2-7, with D maybe TRBD1 (6 bases). V lost 6 bases and J 3 bases, leaving 12 bases between the germline ends. Germline V gene sequence: CDR1 MNHGY, CDR2 SAAAGT. The CDR3 length is 13 residues. The CDR3 nucleotides read TGTGCCAGCAGCATCGGACAGAACTACGAGCAGTACTTC. It specifies CASSIGQNYEQYF.

The chain uses TRBV7-9 and TRBJ1-5, with D possibly matching TRBD1 (5 bases). Per the germline V gene, CDR1 is SEHNR and CDR2 is FQNEAQ (reference sequence). Trimming took off 7 bases at V and 2 bases at J, with 15 bases between the two ends. The CDR3 length is 15 residues. The CDR3 region has the DNA TGTGCCAGCACCTACTGGCCGGGGGGCAATCAGCCCCAGCATTTT. Amino acid sequence: CASTYWPGGNQPQHF.

This clonotype was seen at least ten times. The rearrangement joins TRBV7-2 to TRBJ2-5; perhaps TRBD1 as D (6 bases). This CDR3 comprises 16 residues. In germline, CDR1 is SGHTA, CDR2 FQGNSA. The V gene lost 2 bases and the J gene lost 4 bases, with 17 bases spanning the gap. The CDR3 loop is CASSLNSAGAGETQYF. Here the CDR3 DNA reads TGTGCCAGCAGCTTAAACTCGGCAGGGGCAGGAGAGACCCAGTACTTC.

Points on this clonotype: A read error is possible here, since a much larger clone lies one base away. The rearrangement uses TRBV28 and TRBJ2-5; 10 nucleotides agree with TRBD1. Germline-derived CDR1 and CDR2 are MDHEN and SYDVKM. J lost 4 bases, V lost 6 bases, and 5 bases had no gene match. The CDR3 has 14 residues. CDR3 DNA: TGTGCCAGCAGCCCGACAGGGGGCGGAGAGACCCAGTACTTC. This gives the protein CASSPTGGGETQYF.

CDR3 coding DNA: TGTGCCAGTAGTCCTGGGTCCAATGAGCAGTTCTTC. Its translation is CASSPGSNEQFF. The chain is built from TRBV19 and TRBJ2-1; no definite D call. From germline, CDR1 is LNHDA and CDR2 SQIVND (reference sequence). The CDR3 length is 12 residues. Trimming removed 5 bases at V and 6 bases at J, with 8 bases between.

This clonotype showed up many times. This chain links TRBV7-2 with TRBJ1-2; D gene ambiguous. The germline CDR1 and CDR2 sequences are SGHTA and FQGNSA. Trimming left V 2 bases short and J 2 bases short, with 18 bases between. CDR3 size: 17 residues. CDR3 nucleotides: TGTGCCAGCAGCTTAATCTGGCAGACTCTTCCGAACTATGGCTACACCTTC. This codes for CASSLIWQTLPNYGYTF.

The V and J genes are TRBV12-3 or TRBV12-4 and TRBJ1-1; D remains unclear. The CDR3 extends over 13 amino acids. V lost 6 bases to trimming and J lost 11 bases, with 19 bases between them. DNA for the CDR3: TGTGCCAGCAGCCCGGGAGGTCCGGGAGAGGCTTTCTTT. Translation gives CASSPGGPGEAFF.

This clonotype has just a few counts. The V and J genes are TRBV11-3 and TRBJ2-3; 11 bases align to TRBD2. The CDR3 runs to 18 residues. The trim removed 1 base at V and 2 bases at J, leaving 8 bases unmatched. Germline lookup yields CDR1 SGHNT and CDR2 YENEEA. This CDR3 reads CASSLGEGLAAITDTQYF. The DNA of the CDR3 is TGTGCCAGCAGCTTAGGGGAGGGACTAGCGGCCATCACAGATACGCAGTATTTT. Variable domain in full (rest from reference TRBV11-3 and TRBJ2-3): EAGVVQSPRYKIIEKKQPVAFWCNPISGHNTLYWYLQNLGQGPELLIRYENEEAVDDSQLPKDRFSAERLKGVDSTLKIQPAELGDSAVYLCASSLGEGLAAITDTQYFGPGTRLTVL.

This clonotype was detected many times. The rearrangement uses TRBV7-6 and TRBJ2-5, with 7 bases that match TRBD2. The CDR3 loop spans 15 amino acids. J was trimmed by 0 bases and V by 7 bases; bases with no gene match: 8. The germline gives CDR1 SGHVS, CDR2 FNYEAQ. The CDR3, as DNA: TGTGCCAGCACGGGGGACTACAGATACCAAGAGACCCAGTACTTC. Translation: CASTGDYRYQETQYF.

The chain combines TRBV15 with TRBJ2-3; TRBD2 matches 12 bases. The CDR3 covers 17 residues. V shed 2 bases and J 2 bases; nucleotides not matched to a gene: 5. Germline V gene lookup returns CDR1 LNHNV and CDR2 YYDKDF (reference sequence). The CDR3 loop is CATSRRPSGRATDTQYF. The CDR3 DNA follows: TGTGCCACCAGCAGACGACCTAGCGGGAGGGCCACAGATACGCAGTATTTT.

J is TRBJ1-4 and V is TRBV6-8; D call uncertain. The germline V gene encodes CDR1 MNHGY and CDR2 SAAAGT. This CDR3 has 15 amino acids. With 2 bases removed from V and 5 bases from J, the gap between germline ends came to 12 bases. CDR3 sequence: CASSYDTGQNEKLFF. DNA of the CDR3: TGTGCCAGCAGTTACGACACCGGGCAGAATGAAAAACTGTTTTTT.

V gene TRBV30 combines with J gene TRBJ1-1; D unresolved. Looked up from germline, CDR1 is GTSNPN and CDR2 is SVGIG (reference sequence). Between the trimmed V and J ends, which lost 2 bases and 2 bases, there was a span of 6 bases. There are 12 residues in the CDR3. CDR3 region: CAWSPANTEAFF. DNA for the CDR3: TGTGCCTGGAGTCCGGCCAACACTGAAGCTTTCTTT.